This TCR beta chain comes out of a study of graft-versus-host responses after intestinal transplantation. The CDR3 has 16 amino acids. J lost 5 bases, V lost 1 base, and 7 bases had no gene match. Germline CDR1 is LGHNA and CDR2 is YSLEER. This clone was picked up one time. Antigen: not known. Generated by immunoSEQ multiplex PCR, the TCRdb table keeps only in-frame clones and is missing some. The table shows over 80,000 clones, with 90% to 95% occurring only once. The rearrangement uses TRBV4-3 and TRBJ2-1, with 8 bases matching TRBD2. Sequenced material: unstimulated CD4+ T cells sorted from spleen or lymph node cells, taken before transplant. The sequence was collected from a human donor who was the organ donor for an intestinal transplant. CDR3 residues: CASSQVAGGADNEQFF. The CDR3 DNA sequence: TGCGCCAGCAGCCAAGTAGCCGGGGGGGCTGACAATGAGCAGTTCTTC.